This paragraph reports one TCR beta chain. Its recognized antigen is unknown. No per-base quality is available; no much larger clone lies one base away. The sample is drawn from a study of regulatory T cells in long-lasting Graves disease (dated by TCRdb to about 2021). About the study as a whole: To count as having persistent Graves' disease, a patient had to have received antithyroid drug treatment for over 5 years with TSH receptor autoantibodies remaining persistently positive. Persistent Graves' disease patients were compared with newly diagnosed Graves' disease patients by peripheral blood TCR sequencing and RNA sequencing. The study took place in China and was registered as a clinical trial. TCR sequencing covered approximately 13 persistent and approximately 20 newly diagnosed Graves' disease patients, around 35 samples in total. Antithyroid drugs had been taken for approximately 10 years on average by persistent Graves' disease patients in the clinical cohort. Paper-wide results and their limitations: Compared with newly diagnosed patients, patients with persistent Graves' disease had lower TCR Shannon entropy and fewer highly expanded clones, which suggests clonal expansion. Only the TCR beta chain was sequenced and analyzed. The study examined only peripheral blood because the primary lesion, thyroid tissue, could not be accessed. TRBV28, TRBJ1-2 and TRBJ2-5 were preferentially used in persistent disease, while TRBV20-1 and TRBJ2-1 were favored in newly diagnosed disease. The authors acknowledged the small sample size as a limitation that may reduce accuracy. Patients with persistent disease shared more public clonotypes (over 2,500) than newly diagnosed patients did (more than 900).

Receptors were amplified or captured by multiplex PCR. The listed sequencing device is Illumina HiSeq 4000. CDR3 regions were amplified by Arm-PCR with iRepertoire HTBI primers to construct TCR beta libraries. Gel purification was performed on PCR products prior to sequencing. Under the source paper's analysis protocol: Gene usage analysis of CDR3 amino acid clonotypes relied on the roughly 60 TRBV and 13 to 15 TRBJ segments identified across samples. COPE and FqMerger were used to merge filtered high-quality paired reads into contigs. Contigs were aligned with BLAST to IMGT TRBV, TRBD and TRBJ reference genes, and CDR3 was defined per IMGT. Any clonotype with a frequency above 0.1% was classified as a highly expanded clone. Repertoire diversity was measured by Shannon entropy, and V-J evenness by the Gini coefficient. Clonotypes shared by more than one individual were considered public. TCRdb reran the public reads through fastp at Q25 and MiXCR, keeping productive beta chains. When rows share a CDR3 protein, they turn into one entry using the most common DNA and genes. These V and J calls rely on TCRdb rather than the paper's analysis. The sample table shows roughly 490,000 distinct CDR3 sequences, and 22% are seen once. The top ten clonotypes cover about 12% of the sample.

According to the study, the label for this sample's time point signals: persistent/refractory GD, antithyroid drugs over 5 years with positive TRAb. For both TCR sequencing and RNA sequencing, RNA was extracted from PBMCs using TRIzol. The diagnosis of Graves' disease was made according to American Thyroid Association guidelines. Patients were recruited from an endocrinology department in Xi'an, China. From each patient, 7.5 to 10 milliliters of peripheral blood was collected into an EDTA anticoagulant tube. Ficoll Paque Plus density gradient separation was used to isolate PBMCs, and no further T cell sorting was done. An Agilent 2100 Bioanalyzer and agarose gel were used to assess RNA quality, and a NanoDrop 2000 was used to measure RNA concentration. Deletion took 3 bases off V and 5 bases off J, with a span of 19 bases between the germline ends. As encoded in the germline V gene (reference sequence), CDR1 is DFQATT while CDR2 is SNEGSKA. Including cysteine and phenylalanine, the CDR3 has 15 amino acids. The only DNA kept is the CDR3, 45 bases in frame from the first base.

This clonotype originated in a female donor with Graves disease. Recombination joined TRBV20-1 with TRBJ1-2; the D gene is unclear. The specimen comprised peripheral blood mononuclear cells (PBMCs), sampled when the disease was refractory, from a patient treated with antithyroid drugs. The CDR3 reads as follows: CSASDRAREDYGYTF. The DNA sequence follows: TGCAGTGCTAGTGACCGGGCCCGCGAAGATTATGGCTACACCTTC.